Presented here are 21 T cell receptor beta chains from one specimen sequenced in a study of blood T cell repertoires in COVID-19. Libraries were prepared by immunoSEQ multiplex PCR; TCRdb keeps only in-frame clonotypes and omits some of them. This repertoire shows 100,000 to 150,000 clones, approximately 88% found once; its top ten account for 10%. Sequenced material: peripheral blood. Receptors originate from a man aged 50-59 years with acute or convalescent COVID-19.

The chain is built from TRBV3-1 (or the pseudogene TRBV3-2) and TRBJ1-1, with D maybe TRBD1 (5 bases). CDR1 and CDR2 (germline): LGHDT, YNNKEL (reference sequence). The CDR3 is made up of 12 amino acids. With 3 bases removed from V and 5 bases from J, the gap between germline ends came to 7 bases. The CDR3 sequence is CASSQKGTEAFF. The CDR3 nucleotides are TGTGCCAGCAGCCAGAAGGGGACTGAAGCTTTCTTT.

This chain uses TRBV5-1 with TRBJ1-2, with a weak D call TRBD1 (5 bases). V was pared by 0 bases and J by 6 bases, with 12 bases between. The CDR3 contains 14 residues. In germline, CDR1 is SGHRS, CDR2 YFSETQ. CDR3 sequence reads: CASSLEAGIDGYTF. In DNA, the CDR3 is TGCGCCAGCAGCTTGGAGGCAGGGATAGATGGCTACACCTTC.

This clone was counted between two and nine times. CDR3 nucleotides: TGTGCCATCGAAGCGGGGTCGAGGGATACGCAGTATTTT. This codes for CAIEAGSRDTQYF. This chain uses TRBV10-3 with TRBJ2-3; 7 positions match TRBD2. Germline V gene sequence: CDR1 ENHRY, CDR2 SYGVKD. The CDR3 is 13 amino acids. J gave up 6 bases and V 8 bases, and 8 bases lay outside the gene matches.

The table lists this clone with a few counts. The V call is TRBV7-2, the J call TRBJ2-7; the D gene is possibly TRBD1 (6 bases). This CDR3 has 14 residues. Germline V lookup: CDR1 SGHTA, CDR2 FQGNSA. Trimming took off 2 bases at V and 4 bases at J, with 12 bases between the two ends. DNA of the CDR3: TGTGCCAGCAGCTTAATAGGGGGAAGGTACGAGCAGTACTTC. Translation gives CASSLIGGRYEQYF.

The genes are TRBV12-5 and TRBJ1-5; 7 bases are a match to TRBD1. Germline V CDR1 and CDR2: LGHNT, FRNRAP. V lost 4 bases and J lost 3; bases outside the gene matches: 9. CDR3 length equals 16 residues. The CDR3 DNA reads TGTGCTAGTGGTTCGCGCCGGGACAGCTACAATCAGCCCCAGCATTTT. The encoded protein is CASGSRRDSYNQPQHF.

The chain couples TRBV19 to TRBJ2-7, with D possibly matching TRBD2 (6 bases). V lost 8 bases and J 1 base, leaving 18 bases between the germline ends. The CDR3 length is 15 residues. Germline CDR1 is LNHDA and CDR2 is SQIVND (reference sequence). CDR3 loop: CASAFGGRKSYEQYF. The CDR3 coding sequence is TGTGCCAGTGCTTTCGGGGGACGGAAGTCCTACGAGCAGTACTTC.

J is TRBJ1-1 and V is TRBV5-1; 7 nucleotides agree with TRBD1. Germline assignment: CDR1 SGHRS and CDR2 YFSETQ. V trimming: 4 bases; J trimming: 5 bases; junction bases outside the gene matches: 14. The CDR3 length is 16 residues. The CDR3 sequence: CASSLRQGEVSTEAFF. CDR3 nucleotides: TGCGCCAGCAGCCTCCGACAGGGTGAGGTATCGACTGAAGCTTTCTTT.

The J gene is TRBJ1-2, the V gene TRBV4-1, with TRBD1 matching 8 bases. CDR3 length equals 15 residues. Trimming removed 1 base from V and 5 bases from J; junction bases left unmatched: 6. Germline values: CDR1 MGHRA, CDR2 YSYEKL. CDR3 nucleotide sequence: TGCGCCAGCAGCCAAGGGGGGGGACAGGTATATGGCTACACCTTC. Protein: CASSQGGGQVYGYTF.

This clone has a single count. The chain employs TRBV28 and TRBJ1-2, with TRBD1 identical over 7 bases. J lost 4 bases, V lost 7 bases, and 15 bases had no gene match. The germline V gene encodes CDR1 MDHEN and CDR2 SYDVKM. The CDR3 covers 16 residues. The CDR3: CASKGGAGTEVYGYTF. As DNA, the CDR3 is TGTGCCAGCAAAGGAGGCGCCGGGACAGAAGTCTATGGCTACACCTTC.

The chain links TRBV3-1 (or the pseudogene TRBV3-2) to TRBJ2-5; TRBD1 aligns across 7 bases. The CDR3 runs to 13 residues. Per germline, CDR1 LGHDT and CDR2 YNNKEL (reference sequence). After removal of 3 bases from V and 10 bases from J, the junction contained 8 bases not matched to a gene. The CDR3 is CASSHGQGVDQYF. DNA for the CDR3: TGTGCCAGCAGCCACGGTCAGGGGGTTGACCAGTACTTC.

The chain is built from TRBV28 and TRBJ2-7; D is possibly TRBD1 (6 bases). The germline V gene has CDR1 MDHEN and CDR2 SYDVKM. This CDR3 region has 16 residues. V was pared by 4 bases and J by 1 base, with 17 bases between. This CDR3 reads CASSYPLGGGSYEQYF. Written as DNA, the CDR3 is TGTGCCAGCAGTTACCCACTAGGGGGTGGTTCCTACGAGCAGTACTTC. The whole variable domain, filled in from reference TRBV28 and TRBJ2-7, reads DVKVTQSSRYLVKRTGEKVFLECVQDMDHENMFWYRQDPGLGLRLIYFSYDVKMKEKGDIPEGYSVSREKKERFSLILESASTNQTSMYLCASSYPLGGGSYEQYFGPGTRLTVT.

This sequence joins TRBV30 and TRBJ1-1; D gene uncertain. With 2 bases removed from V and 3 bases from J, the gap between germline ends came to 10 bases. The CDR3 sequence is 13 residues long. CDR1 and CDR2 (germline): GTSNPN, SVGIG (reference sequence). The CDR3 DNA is TGTGCCTGGAGTTTAACGGTGCACACTGAAGCTTTCTTT. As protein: CAWSLTVHTEAFF. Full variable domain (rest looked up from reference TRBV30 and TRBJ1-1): SQTIHQWPATLVQPVGSPLSLECTVEGTSNPNLYWYRQAAGRGLQLLFYSVGIGQISSEVPQNLSASRPQDRQFILSSKKLLLSDSGFYLCAWSLTVHTEAFFGQGTRLTVV.

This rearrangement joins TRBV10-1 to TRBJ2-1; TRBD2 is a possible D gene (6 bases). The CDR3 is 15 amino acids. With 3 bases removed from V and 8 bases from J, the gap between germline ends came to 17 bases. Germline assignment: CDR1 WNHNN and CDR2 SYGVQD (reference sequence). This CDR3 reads CASSDRGLSTDEQFF. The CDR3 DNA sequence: TGCGCCAGCAGTGATAGGGGACTCTCCACCGATGAGCAGTTCTTC.

The CDR3 bases are TGTGCCATCAGTGGAAGGGAGTATGGCTACACCTTC. Its translation: CAISGREYGYTF. The J gene is TRBJ1-2, the V gene TRBV10-3; the D is unclear. V was shortened by 4 bases and J by 5 bases, with 8 bases between the two germline ends. The CDR3 contains 12 residues. Looked up from germline, CDR1 is ENHRY and CDR2 is SYGVKD.

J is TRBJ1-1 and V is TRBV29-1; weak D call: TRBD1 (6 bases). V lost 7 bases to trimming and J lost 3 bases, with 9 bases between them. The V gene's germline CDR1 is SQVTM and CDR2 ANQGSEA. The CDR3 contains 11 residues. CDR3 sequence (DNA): TGCAGCGGGGGGCCGGACACTGAAGCTTTCTTT. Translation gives CSGGPDTEAFF.

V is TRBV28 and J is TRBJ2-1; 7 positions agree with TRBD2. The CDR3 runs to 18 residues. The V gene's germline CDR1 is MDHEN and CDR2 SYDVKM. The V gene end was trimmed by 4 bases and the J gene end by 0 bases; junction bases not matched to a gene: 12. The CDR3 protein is CASSSRMTSRSSYNEQFF. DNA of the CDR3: TGTGCCAGCAGTTCTAGAATGACTAGCCGAAGCTCCTACAATGAGCAGTTCTTC.

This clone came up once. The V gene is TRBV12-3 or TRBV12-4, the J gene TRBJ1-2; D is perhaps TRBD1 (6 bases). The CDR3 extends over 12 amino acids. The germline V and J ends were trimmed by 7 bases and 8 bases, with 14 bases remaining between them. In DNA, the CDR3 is TGTGCCAGCACCAGAACAGGGAAGGGCTACACCTTC. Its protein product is CASTRTGKGYTF.

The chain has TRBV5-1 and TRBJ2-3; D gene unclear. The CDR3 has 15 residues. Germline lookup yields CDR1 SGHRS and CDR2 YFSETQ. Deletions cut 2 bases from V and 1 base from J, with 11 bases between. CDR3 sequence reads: CASSFSARRTDTQYF. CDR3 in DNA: TGCGCCAGCAGCTTCAGCGCCAGACGCACAGATACGCAGTATTTT.

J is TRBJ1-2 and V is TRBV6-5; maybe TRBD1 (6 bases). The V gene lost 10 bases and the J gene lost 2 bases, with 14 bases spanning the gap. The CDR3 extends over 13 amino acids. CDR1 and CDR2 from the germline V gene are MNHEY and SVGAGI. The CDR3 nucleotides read TGTGCCAACGACGAGGACAGCAACTATGGCTACACCTTC. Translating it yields CANDEDSNYGYTF.

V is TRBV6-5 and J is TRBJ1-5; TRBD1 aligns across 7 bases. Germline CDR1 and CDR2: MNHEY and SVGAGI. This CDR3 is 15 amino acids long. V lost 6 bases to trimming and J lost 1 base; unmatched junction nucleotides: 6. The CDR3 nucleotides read TGTGCCAGCAGCCAGGGACAGAGGAGCAATCAGCCCCAGCATTTT. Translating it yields CASSQGQRSNQPQHF.

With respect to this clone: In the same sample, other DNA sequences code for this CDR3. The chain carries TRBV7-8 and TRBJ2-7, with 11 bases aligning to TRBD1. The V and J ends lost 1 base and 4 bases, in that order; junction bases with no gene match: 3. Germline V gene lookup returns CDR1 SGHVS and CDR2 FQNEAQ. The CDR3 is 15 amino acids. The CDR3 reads CASSLVGQGAYEQYF. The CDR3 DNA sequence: TGTGCCAGCAGCTTAGTTGGACAGGGGGCTTACGAGCAGTACTTC.